The 30 T cell receptor beta chains below come from one sample, sequenced in a study of blood T cell repertoires in COVID-19. Data came from immunoSEQ multiplex PCR; TCRdb stores just in-frame clones and leaves some out. The profile shows tens of thousands of clones, less than 90% of them singletons. Sequenced: peripheral blood. The receptors were gathered from an elderly man in a cohort sampled during active COVID-19.

J is TRBJ2-7 and V is TRBV27, with a tentative D call TRBD2 (5 bases). The CDR3 covers 14 residues. Germline V gene lookup returns CDR1 MNHEY and CDR2 SMNVEV (reference sequence). V gave up 4 bases and J gave up 5 bases, with 15 bases separating them. The CDR3 here is CASSSLRARDEQYF. The DNA of the CDR3 is TGTGCCAGCAGTTCACTTAGAGCGAGGGACGAGCAGTACTTC.

The chain joins TRBV24-1 to TRBJ2-7; 14 bases agree with TRBD2. J lost 2 bases, V lost 7 bases, and 15 bases had no gene match. Per germline, CDR1 KGHDR and CDR2 SFDVKD. This CDR3 is built from 19 residues. The CDR3: CATRMGTSGSRLSPYEQYF. In nucleotides, the CDR3 is TGTGCCACCAGGATGGGGACTAGCGGGAGCCGGTTGTCCCCCTACGAGCAGTACTTC.

A single count supports this clone. The rearrangement joins TRBV2 to TRBJ1-2, with 9 bases identical to TRBD1. The J segment lost 2 bases and the V segment lost 10 bases, leaving 5 bases of the junction unmatched. The CDR3 extends over 13 amino acids. Looked up from germline, CDR1 is SNHLY and CDR2 is FYNNEI. The CDR3 sequence is CATGDRENYGYTF. CDR3 bases: TGTGCCACCGGGGACAGGGAAAACTATGGCTACACCTTC.

A single count supports this clone. V and J are TRBV2 and TRBJ2-7; D is undetermined. Germline CDR1 reads SNHLY; CDR2 reads FYNNEI. The length of the CDR3 is 11 residues. Between the trimmed V and J ends, which lost 5 bases and 4 bases, there was a span of 6 bases. CDR3 loop: CASSLTYEQYF. The CDR3 nucleotides are TGTGCCAGCAGTTTGACTTACGAGCAGTACTTC.

This sequence joins TRBV5-4 and TRBJ2-1; D ambiguous. Germline CDR1 reads SGHNT; CDR2 reads YYREEE (reference sequence). This CDR3 region has 16 residues. Trimming removed 0 bases at V and 2 bases at J, with 12 bases between. The CDR3 nucleotides read TGTGCCAGCAGCTTGGGAGCGACTCCCACCTACAATGAGCAGTTCTTC. It encodes CASSLGATPTYNEQFF.

This chain uses TRBV2 with TRBJ2-6; 7 bases agree with TRBD2. Germline-derived CDR1 and CDR2 are SNHLY and FYNNEI. The CDR3 extends over 16 amino acids. After removal of 7 bases from V and 4 bases from J, the junction contained 10 bases not matched to a gene. CDR3 bases: TGTGCCAGCACCGAAGGGGAGGGGCGGGGGGCCAACGTCCTGACTTTC. Protein sequence: CASTEGEGRGANVLTF.

V usage is TRBV19 and J usage is TRBJ1-1; 7 nucleotides agree with TRBD1. The V and J ends lost 3 bases and 8 bases, in that order; junction bases with no gene match: 6. Looked up from germline, CDR1 is LNHDA and CDR2 is SQIVND (reference sequence). This CDR3 is 13 amino acids long. This CDR3 is CASSMEGGSEAFF. The DNA for the CDR3 is TGTGCCAGTAGTATGGAAGGGGGCTCGGAAGCTTTCTTT.

This sequence joins TRBV9 and TRBJ2-3; TRBD2 is a possible D gene (6 bases). Germline CDR1 is SGDLS and CDR2 is YYNGEE. The CDR3 spans 17 residues. V lost 2 bases to trimming and J lost 0 bases, with 16 bases between them. The CDR3 nucleotides read TGTGCCAGCAGCGTGGGAGGTGTGGGGGGAAGCACAGATACGCAGTATTTT. As protein: CASSVGGVGGSTDTQYF. The variable domain in full, with the rest retrieved from reference TRBV9 and TRBJ2-3, is DSGVTQTPKHLITATGQRVTLRCSPRSGDLSVYWYQQSLDQGLQFLIQYYNGEERAKGNILERFSAQQFPDLHSELNLSSLELGDSALYFCASSVGGVGGSTDTQYFGPGTRLTVL.

The chain combines TRBV7-6 with TRBJ2-3; 14 positions agree with TRBD2. CDR3 length: 19 residues. From germline, CDR1 is SGHVS and CDR2 FNYEAQ. Trimming removed 4 bases from V and 2 bases from J; junction bases left unmatched: 11. CDR3 region: CASSSFLSGLAGVTDTQYF. The CDR3 nucleotides read TGTGCCAGCAGCTCATTTCTCTCGGGACTAGCGGGAGTCACAGATACGCAGTATTTT. Together with reference TRBV7-6 and TRBJ2-3, the CDR3 gives the full variable domain: GAGVSQSPRYKVTKRGQDVALRCDPISGHVSLYWYRQALGQGPEFLTYFNYEAQQDKSGLPNDRFSAERPEGSISTLTIQRTEQRDSAMYRCASSSFLSGLAGVTDTQYFGPGTRLTVL.

The rearrangement links TRBV2 to TRBJ1-2; TRBD1 matches 8 bases. The CDR3 is 18 residues long. Germline V gives CDR1 SNHLY, CDR2 FYNNEI. With V trimmed by 0 bases and J by 0 bases, 9 bases remained unmatched. CDR3 bases: TGTGCCAGCAGTGAAGCGCGTGGGACAGGCCGAGCTAACTATGGCTACACCTTC. Its translation is CASSEARGTGRANYGYTF.

Notes on this clone: Germline is not matched at one junction end, which may reflect a read error. The V call is TRBV7-8, the J call TRBJ2-3; tentative D call: TRBD2 (10 bases). The CDR3 spans 21 residues. Germline V gives CDR1 SGHVS, CDR2 FQNEAQ. The CDR3 loop is CASSLAGDRGASPLRTDTQYF. The DNA for the CDR3 is TGTGCCAGCAGCCTAGCGGGAGACAGGGGGGCTAGCCCCCTTCGGACAGATACGCAGTATTTT.

The V gene is TRBV5-4, the J gene TRBJ2-5, with D possibly TRBD2 on 5 matching bases. Looked up from germline, CDR1 is SGHNT and CDR2 is YYREEE (reference sequence). Trimming stripped 1 base from V and 3 bases from J, with 22 bases between. The CDR3 consists of 18 residues. The CDR3 is CASSLSSPRSGNEETQYF. DNA of the CDR3: TGTGCCAGCAGCTTGTCGTCCCCGCGGAGCGGTAATGAAGAGACCCAGTACTTC. The variable domain in full, with the rest retrieved from reference TRBV5-4 and TRBJ2-5, is ETGVTQSPTHLIKTRGQQVTLRCSSQSGHNTVSWYQQALGQGPQFIFQYYREEENGRGNFPPRFSGLQFPNYSSELNVNALELDDSALYLCASSLSSPRSGNEETQYFGPGTRLLVL.

CDR3 DNA: TGTGCCATCACTAGCGGGGGTACAGATACGCAGTATTTT. It specifies CAITSGGTDTQYF. The rearrangement links TRBV10-3 to TRBJ2-3; 10 bases fit TRBD2. V shed 7 bases and J 3 bases; nucleotides not matched to a gene: 1. This CDR3 has 13 residues. Germline lookup yields CDR1 ENHRY and CDR2 SYGVKD.

The CDR3 spells CAWRREGHRSYEQYF. DNA of the CDR3: TGTGCCTGGAGACGAGAGGGACACCGTTCCTACGAGCAGTACTTC. The chain is built from TRBV30 and TRBJ2-7, with a tentative D call TRBD1 (6 bases). Trimming shortened V by 3 bases and J by 1 base, and 16 bases separated the two germline ends. CDR3 length equals 15 residues. Per germline, CDR1 GTSNPN and CDR2 SVGIG (reference sequence).

The V call is TRBV3-1 (or the pseudogene TRBV3-2), the J call TRBJ2-3; 8 nucleotides agree with TRBD2. Germline V lookup: CDR1 LGHDT, CDR2 YNNKEL (reference sequence). V was clipped by 4 bases and J by 5 bases; unmatched bases: 8. CDR3 length equals 15 residues. CDR3 region: CASSPRGASGDTQYF. As DNA, the CDR3 is TGTGCCAGCAGCCCGCGGGGGGCCTCGGGAGATACGCAGTATTTT.

This clone was seen a handful of times. The CDR3 here is CATRGGTEAFF. The CDR3 DNA reads TGTGCCACCAGGGGGGGAACTGAAGCTTTCTTT. The rearrangement uses TRBV10-3 and TRBJ1-1; 7 positions match TRBD1. V lost 10 bases, J lost 5 bases, and 4 bases stayed unmatched. The CDR3 is 11 residues long. Germline V gene data show CDR1 as ENHRY and CDR2 as SYGVKD.

The J gene is TRBJ2-5, the V gene TRBV2, with D hard to call. The germline V and J ends were trimmed by 7 bases and 5 bases, with 14 bases remaining between them. The CDR3 length is 13 residues. Germline CDR1 SNHLY, CDR2 FYNNEI. The CDR3 region has the DNA TGTGCCAGCAATCGGGTCGAGGAGGAGACCCAGTACTTC. It specifies CASNRVEEETQYF.

A single count supports this clone. The J gene is TRBJ1-3, the V gene TRBV18; TRBD1 aligns across 7 bases. The J segment lost 8 bases and the V segment lost 2 bases, leaving 6 bases of the junction unmatched. The CDR3 has 14 amino acids. Germline CDR1 KGHSH, CDR2 LQKENI. For the CDR3, the DNA is TGTGCCAGCTCACCAAGACAGGGAACGGACACCATATATTTT. Amino acid sequence: CASSPRQGTDTIYF.

The genes are TRBV9 and TRBJ2-1; TRBD2 matches at 9 bases. The CDR3 spans 16 residues. Germline assignment: CDR1 SGDLS and CDR2 YYNGEE. Germline trimming cut 4 bases from V and 0 bases from J; bases unmatched to any gene: 5. Here the CDR3 reads CASSPIAGVSYNEQFF. Here the CDR3 DNA reads TGTGCCAGCAGCCCAATAGCGGGGGTCTCCTACAATGAGCAGTTCTTC.

This clone was recorded a few times. This chain uses TRBV5-6 with TRBJ2-7; 9 bases line up with TRBD2. J lost 2 bases, V lost 3 bases, and 12 bases had no gene match. CDR3 length: 17 residues. The germline V gene encodes CDR1 SGHDT and CDR2 YYEEEE. CDR3 sequence: CASSWGNSGSRTYEQYF. The CDR3 nucleotides read TGTGCCAGCAGCTGGGGGAATAGCGGGAGTAGGACCTACGAGCAGTACTTC. The full variable domain, with the rest looked up from reference TRBV5-6 and TRBJ2-7, is DAGVTQSPTHLIKTRGQQVTLRCSPKSGHDTVSWYQQALGQGPQFIFQYYEEEERQRGNFPDRFSGHQFPNYSSELNVNALLLGDSALYLCASSWGNSGSRTYEQYFGPGTRLTVT.

The chain is built from TRBV12-3 or TRBV12-4 and TRBJ2-7; D is unresolved. There are 13 residues in the CDR3. The germline V and J ends were trimmed by 2 bases and 0 bases, with 5 bases remaining between them. CDR3 residues: CASSLYGSYEQYF. CDR3 sequence (DNA): TGTGCCAGCAGTTTATACGGCTCCTACGAGCAGTACTTC.

This clone occurred once. CDR3: CASSPGQGGKEKLFF. Written as DNA, the CDR3 is TGTGCCAGCAGCCCCGGACAGGGTGGAAAGGAAAAACTGTTTTTT. V and J are TRBV7-2 and TRBJ1-4; 8 bases agree with TRBD1. The V gene's germline CDR1 is SGHTA and CDR2 FQGNSA. The ends lost 5 bases at V and 8 bases at J; junction bases unmatched: 10. This CDR3 has 15 residues.

The chain employs TRBV18 and TRBJ2-1; D is unresolved. The V gene lost 6 bases and the J gene lost 8 bases, with 20 bases spanning the gap. The CDR3 runs 15 residues. The germline V gene encodes CDR1 KGHSH and CDR2 LQKENI. This CDR3 reads CASSKISGSADEQFF. The CDR3 DNA sequence: TGTGCCAGCTCGAAGATTAGTGGCTCCGCGGATGAGCAGTTCTTC.

The chain uses TRBV3-1 (or the pseudogene TRBV3-2) and TRBJ2-3, with 9 bases aligning to TRBD2. The CDR3 is made up of 16 amino acids. With V trimmed by 3 bases and J by 2 bases, 6 bases remained unmatched. Germline V lookup: CDR1 LGHDT, CDR2 YNNKEL (reference sequence). Here the CDR3 reads CASSQSSGSSTDTQYF. As DNA, the CDR3 is TGTGCCAGCAGCCAGAGTAGCGGGAGTTCCACAGATACGCAGTATTTT.

The chain links TRBV29-1 to TRBJ1-5; D is unclear. Germline CDR1 is SQVTM and CDR2 is ANQGSEA. The germline V and J ends were trimmed by 7 bases and 9 bases, with 19 bases remaining between them. The length of the CDR3 is 13 residues. The CDR3 reads CSARQEPDRPQHF. CDR3 in DNA: TGCAGCGCCCGTCAGGAACCAGATCGGCCCCAGCATTTT. Complete variable domain (other parts from reference TRBV29-1 and TRBJ1-5): SAVISQKPSRDICQRGTSLTIQCQVDSQVTMMFWYRQQPGQSLTLIATANQGSEATYESGFVIDKFPISRPNLTFSTLTVSNMSPEDSSIYLCSARQEPDRPQHFGDGTRLSIL.

The gene calls are TRBV12-3 or TRBV12-4 and TRBJ2-7; D perhaps matches TRBD1 (5 bases). The CDR3 consists of 13 residues. Trimming stripped 2 bases from V and 3 bases from J, with 8 bases between. In nucleotides, the CDR3 is TGTGCCAGCAGTTTAAAGGGGTTCTACGAGCAGTACTTC. Its protein product is CASSLKGFYEQYF.

The chain carries TRBV11-2 and TRBJ2-6, with 9 nucleotides matching TRBD2. Germline CDR1 and CDR2: SGHAT and FQNNGV. V was clipped by 5 bases and J by 0 bases; unmatched bases: 8. This CDR3 has 18 amino acids. The CDR3 here is CASSPIGLARSGANVLTF. CDR3 DNA sequence: TGTGCCAGCAGCCCTATCGGACTAGCGCGCTCTGGGGCCAACGTCCTGACTTTC.

The V call is TRBV6-2 or TRBV6-3, the J call TRBJ2-3, with TRBD1 as a possible D gene (6 bases). The CDR3 covers 17 residues. Between the trimmed V and J ends, which lost 5 bases and 6 bases, there was a span of 24 bases. From germline, CDR1 is MNHEY and CDR2 SVGEGT. In DNA, the CDR3 is TGTGCCAGCAGTCTTACCCTCCGGACAGTTCAATCGGATACGCAGTATTTT. Its translation is CASSLTLRTVQSDTQYF.

Here the CDR3 reads CASSLVGSFRETQYF. The CDR3 DNA reads as TGTGCCAGCAGCTTAGTCGGGAGCTTTAGAGAGACCCAGTACTTC. This chain joins TRBV7-6 and TRBJ2-5; D is possibly TRBD2 (6 bases). CDR1 and CDR2 (germline): SGHVS, FNYEAQ. V was clipped by 1 base and J by 4 bases, with 13 bases between them. The CDR3 runs 15 residues.

The DNA of the CDR3 is TGCGCCAGCAGCTTGGCCACAAGGACAGGGCCAGATACGCAGTATTTT. Its translation: CASSLATRTGPDTQYF. This sequence joins TRBV5-1 and TRBJ2-3, with TRBD1 matching 8 bases. V lost 0 bases, J lost 4 bases, and 7 bases stayed unmatched. CDR1 SGHRS and CDR2 YFSETQ come from the germline V gene. This CDR3 is 16 amino acids long.